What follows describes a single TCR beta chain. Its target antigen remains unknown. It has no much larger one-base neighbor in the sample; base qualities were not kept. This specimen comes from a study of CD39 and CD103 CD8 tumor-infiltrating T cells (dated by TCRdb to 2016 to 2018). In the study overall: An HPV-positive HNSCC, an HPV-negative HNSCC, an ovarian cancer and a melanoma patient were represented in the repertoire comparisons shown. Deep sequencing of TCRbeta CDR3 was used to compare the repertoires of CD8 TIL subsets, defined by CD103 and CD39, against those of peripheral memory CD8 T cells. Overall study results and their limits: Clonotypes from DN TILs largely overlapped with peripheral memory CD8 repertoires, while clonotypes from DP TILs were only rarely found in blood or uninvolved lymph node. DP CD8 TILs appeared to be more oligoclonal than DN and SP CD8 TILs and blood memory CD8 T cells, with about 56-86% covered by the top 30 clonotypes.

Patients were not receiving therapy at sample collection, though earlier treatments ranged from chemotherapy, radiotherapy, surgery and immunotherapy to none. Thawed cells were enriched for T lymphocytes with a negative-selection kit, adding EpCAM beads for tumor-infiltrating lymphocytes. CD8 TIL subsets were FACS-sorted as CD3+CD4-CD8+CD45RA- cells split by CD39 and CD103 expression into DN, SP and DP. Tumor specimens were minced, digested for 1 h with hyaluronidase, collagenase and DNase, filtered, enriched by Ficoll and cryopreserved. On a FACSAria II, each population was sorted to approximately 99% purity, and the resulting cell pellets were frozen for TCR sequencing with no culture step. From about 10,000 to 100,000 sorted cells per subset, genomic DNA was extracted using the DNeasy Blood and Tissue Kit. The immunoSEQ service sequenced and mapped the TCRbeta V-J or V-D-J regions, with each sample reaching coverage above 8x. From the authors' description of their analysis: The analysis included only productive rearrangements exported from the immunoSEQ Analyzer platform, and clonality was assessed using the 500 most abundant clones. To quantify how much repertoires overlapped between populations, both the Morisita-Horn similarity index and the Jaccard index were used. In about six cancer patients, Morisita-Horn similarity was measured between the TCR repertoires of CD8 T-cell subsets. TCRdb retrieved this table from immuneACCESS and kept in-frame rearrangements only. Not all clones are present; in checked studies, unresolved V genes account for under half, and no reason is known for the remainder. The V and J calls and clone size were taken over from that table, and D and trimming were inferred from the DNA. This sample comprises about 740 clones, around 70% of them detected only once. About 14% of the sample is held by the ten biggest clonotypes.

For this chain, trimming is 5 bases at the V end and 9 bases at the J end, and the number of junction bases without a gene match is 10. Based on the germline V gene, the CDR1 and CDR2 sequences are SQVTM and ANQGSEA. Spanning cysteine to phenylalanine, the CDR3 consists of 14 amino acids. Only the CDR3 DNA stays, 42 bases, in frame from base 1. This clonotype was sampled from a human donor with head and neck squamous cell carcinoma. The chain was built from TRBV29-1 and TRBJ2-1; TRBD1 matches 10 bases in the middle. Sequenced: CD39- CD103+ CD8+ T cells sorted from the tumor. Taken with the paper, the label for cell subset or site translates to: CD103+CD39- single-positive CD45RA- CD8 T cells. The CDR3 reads CSVNLRDRGTEQFF. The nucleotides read TGCAGCGTTAATCTACGGGACAGGGGTACTGAGCAGTTCTTC.